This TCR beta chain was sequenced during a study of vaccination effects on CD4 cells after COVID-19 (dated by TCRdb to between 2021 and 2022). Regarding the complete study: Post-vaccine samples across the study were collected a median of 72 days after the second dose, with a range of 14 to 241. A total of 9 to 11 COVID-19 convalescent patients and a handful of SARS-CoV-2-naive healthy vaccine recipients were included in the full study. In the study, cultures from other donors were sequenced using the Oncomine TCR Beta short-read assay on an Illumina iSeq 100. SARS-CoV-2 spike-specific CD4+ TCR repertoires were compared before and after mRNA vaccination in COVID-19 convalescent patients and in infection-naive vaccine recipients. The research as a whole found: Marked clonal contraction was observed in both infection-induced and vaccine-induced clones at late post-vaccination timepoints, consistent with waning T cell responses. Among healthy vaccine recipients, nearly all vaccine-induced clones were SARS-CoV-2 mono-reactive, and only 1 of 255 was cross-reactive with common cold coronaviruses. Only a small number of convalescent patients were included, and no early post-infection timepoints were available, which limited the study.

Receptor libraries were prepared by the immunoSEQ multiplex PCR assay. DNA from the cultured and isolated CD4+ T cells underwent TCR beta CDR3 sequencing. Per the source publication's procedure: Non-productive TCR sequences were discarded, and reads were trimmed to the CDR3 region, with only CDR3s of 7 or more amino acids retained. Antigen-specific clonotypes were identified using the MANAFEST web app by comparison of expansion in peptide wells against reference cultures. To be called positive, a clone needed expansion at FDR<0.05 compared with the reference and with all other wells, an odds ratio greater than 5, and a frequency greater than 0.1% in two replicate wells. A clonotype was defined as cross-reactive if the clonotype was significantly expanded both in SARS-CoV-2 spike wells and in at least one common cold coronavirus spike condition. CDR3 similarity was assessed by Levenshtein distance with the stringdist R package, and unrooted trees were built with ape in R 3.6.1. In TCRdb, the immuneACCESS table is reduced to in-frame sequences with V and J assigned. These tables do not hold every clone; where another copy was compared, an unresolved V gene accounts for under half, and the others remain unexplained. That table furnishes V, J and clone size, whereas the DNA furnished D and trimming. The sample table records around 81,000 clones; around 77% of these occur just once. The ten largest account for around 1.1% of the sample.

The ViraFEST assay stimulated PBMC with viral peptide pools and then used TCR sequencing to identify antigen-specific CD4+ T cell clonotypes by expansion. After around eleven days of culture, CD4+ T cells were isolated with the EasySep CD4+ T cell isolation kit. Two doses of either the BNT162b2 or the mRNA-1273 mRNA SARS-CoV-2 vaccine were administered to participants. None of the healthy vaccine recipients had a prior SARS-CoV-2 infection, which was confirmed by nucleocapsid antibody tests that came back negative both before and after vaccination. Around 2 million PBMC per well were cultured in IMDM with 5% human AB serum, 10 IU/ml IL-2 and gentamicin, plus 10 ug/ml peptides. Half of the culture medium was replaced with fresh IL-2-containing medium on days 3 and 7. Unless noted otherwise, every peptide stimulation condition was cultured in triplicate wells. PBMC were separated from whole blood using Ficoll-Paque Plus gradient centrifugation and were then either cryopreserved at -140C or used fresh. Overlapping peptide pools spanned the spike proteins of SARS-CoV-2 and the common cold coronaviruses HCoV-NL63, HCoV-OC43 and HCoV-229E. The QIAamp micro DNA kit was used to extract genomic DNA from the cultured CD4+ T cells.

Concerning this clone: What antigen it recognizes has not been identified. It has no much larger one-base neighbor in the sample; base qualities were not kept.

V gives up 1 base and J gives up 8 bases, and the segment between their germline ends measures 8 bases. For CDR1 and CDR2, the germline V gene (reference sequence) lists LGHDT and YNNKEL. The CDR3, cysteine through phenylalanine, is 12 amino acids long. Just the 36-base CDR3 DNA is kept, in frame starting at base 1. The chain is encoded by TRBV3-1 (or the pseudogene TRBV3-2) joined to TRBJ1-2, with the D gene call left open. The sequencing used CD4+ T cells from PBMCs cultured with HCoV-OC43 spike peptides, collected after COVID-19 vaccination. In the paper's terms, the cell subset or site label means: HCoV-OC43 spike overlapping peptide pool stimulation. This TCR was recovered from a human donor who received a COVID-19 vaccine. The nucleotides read TGTGCCAGCAGCCAAGGGCGTGGGGGCTACACCTTC. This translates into CASSQGRGGYTF.